Shown below are 26 T cell receptor beta chains from a single sample sequenced in a study of T cell repertoires in cytomegalovirus infection. Each CDR3 protein is one row after TCRdb ran MiXCR on the reads. The sample has about 310,000 distinct CDR3 sequences; roughly 15% are singletons. What was sequenced was PBMCs. These receptors all stem from a human donor in good health (CMV status not recorded). Some clones in this sample may be carry-over from other donors' samples.

In DNA form, the CDR3 reads TGTGCCAGCAGCTTAGTCGGCACAGAGCTTTGGCAGCCCCAGCATTTT. Amino acid sequence: CASSLVGTELWQPQHF. This chain links TRBV7-2 with TRBJ1-5; no definite D call. The germline V gene encodes CDR1 SGHTA and CDR2 FQGNSA. Trimming stripped 1 base from V and 7 bases from J, with 17 bases between. This CDR3 has 16 residues.

The chain is built from TRBV4-3 and TRBJ2-7; possibly TRBD2 for D (6 bases). CDR3 length: 15 residues. V was clipped by 3 bases and J by 0 bases, with 12 bases between them. The germline V gene encodes CDR1 LGHNA and CDR2 YSLEER. The CDR3 sequence: CASSHEAGSSYEQYF. In DNA, the CDR3 is TGCGCCAGCAGCCATGAGGCCGGGAGCTCCTACGAGCAGTACTTC.

This clonotype was seen only a few times. The gene calls are TRBV4-3 and TRBJ1-1; 7 bases match TRBD1. The CDR3 spans 17 residues. The trim removed 0 bases at V and 0 bases at J, leaving 7 bases unmatched. Per the germline V gene, CDR1 is LGHNA and CDR2 is YSLEER. Here the CDR3 reads CASSQDKGGFMNTEAFF. CDR3 sequence (DNA): TGCGCCAGCAGCCAAGATAAAGGGGGCTTCATGAACACTGAAGCTTTCTTT.

This clonotype was counted between two and nine times. V gene TRBV12-3 or TRBV12-4 combines with J gene TRBJ1-2, with unresolved D. This CDR3 has 13 residues. The V end was cut by 6 bases, the J end by 6 bases, with 14 bases between. CDR3 loop: CASSIRAGDGYTF. In DNA form, the CDR3 reads TGTGCCAGCAGCATTCGGGCCGGGGATGGCTACACCTTC.

This clonotype was observed a handful of times. The junction departs from the called germline gene at one end, perhaps through a read error. This chain connects TRBV12-3 or TRBV12-4 to TRBJ1-5; 8 nucleotides line up with TRBD1. This CDR3 is 17 amino acids long. The chain's CDR3 is CASSRTGWGIPNRPQHF. The CDR3 coding sequence is TGTGCCAGCAGTAGGACAGGGTGGGGAATCCCTAATCGGCCCCAGCATTTT.

This clonotype showed up just a few times. The chain couples TRBV20-1 to TRBJ2-7; 10 bases align to TRBD1. The V and J ends lost 0 bases and 6 bases, in that order; junction bases with no gene match: 5. The germline gives CDR1 DFQATT, CDR2 SNEGSKA (reference sequence). CDR3 length: 14 amino acids. The CDR3 DNA reads TGCAGTGCTAGAGATCCCGGGACAGGGGCCGAGCAGTACTTC. As protein: CSARDPGTGAEQYF.

This clonotype showed up just a few times. This sequence joins TRBV20-1 and TRBJ2-7; 7 bases map to TRBD1. The CDR3 spans 15 residues. The ends lost 1 base at V and 7 bases at J; junction bases unmatched: 13. Looked up from germline, CDR1 is DFQATT and CDR2 is SNEGSKA (reference sequence). The CDR3 spells CSARVAGTAKGEQYF. Here the CDR3 DNA reads TGCAGTGCTAGAGTTGCCGGGACAGCCAAGGGGGAGCAGTACTTC.

This clonotype has ten or more counts. The chain has TRBV7-2 and TRBJ2-1; possibly TRBD2 for D (6 bases). CDR3 size: 17 residues. V lost 5 bases and J lost 7, with 24 bases in between. Looked up from germline, CDR1 is SGHTA and CDR2 is FQGNSA. The CDR3 spells CASSPRGGPNFYNEQFF. Written as DNA, the CDR3 is TGTGCCAGCAGCCCTCGGGGAGGTCCCAACTTTTATAATGAGCAGTTCTTC. The entire variable domain, with the rest obtained from reference TRBV7-2 and TRBJ2-1, is as follows: GAGVSQSPSNKVTEKGKDVELRCDPISGHTALYWYRQSLGQGLEFLIYFQGNSAPDKSGLPSDRFSAERTGGSVSTLTIQRTQQEDSAVYLCASSPRGGPNFYNEQFFGPGTRLTVL.

This clonotype appeared many times. The J gene is TRBJ2-5, the V gene TRBV11-2, with a possible D match to TRBD2 (5 bases). The germline CDR1 and CDR2 sequences are SGHAT and FQNNGV. V lost 5 bases and J 5 bases, leaving 15 bases between the germline ends. The CDR3 consists of 14 residues. The DNA of the CDR3 is TGTGCCAGCAGCGCGACCGGGAACGGGGAGACCCAGTACTTC. As protein: CASSATGNGETQYF.

The chain uses TRBV20-1 and TRBJ2-3; TRBD2 agrees at 10 bases. V lost 5 bases to trimming and J lost 2 bases; unmatched junction nucleotides: 4. Germline V gene sequence: CDR1 DFQATT, CDR2 SNEGSKA (reference sequence). This CDR3 has 14 residues. CDR3 amino acids: CSAESGGVTDTQYF. For the CDR3, the DNA is TGCAGTGCTGAAAGCGGGGGGGTCACAGATACGCAGTATTTT.

There are many counts of this clonotype. The chain recombines TRBV7-2 with TRBJ2-3, with 13 bases aligning to TRBD2. This CDR3 comprises 15 residues. J was trimmed by 7 bases and V by 5 bases; bases with no gene match: 6. From germline, CDR1 is SGHTA and CDR2 FQGNSA. CDR3: CASSQTSGGRYTQYF. DNA of the CDR3: TGTGCCAGCAGCCAGACTAGCGGGGGGAGATATACGCAGTATTTT. Combining the CDR3 with reference TRBV7-2 and TRBJ2-3 gives the whole variable domain GAGVSQSPSNKVTEKGKDVELRCDPISGHTALYWYRQSLGQGLEFLIYFQGNSAPDKSGLPSDRFSAERTGGSVSTLTIQRTQQEDSAVYLCASSQTSGGRYTQYFGPGTRLTVL.

To note about this clonotype: The CDR3 does not end in the conserved phenylalanine or tryptophan, so this is likely a read error. CDR3 sequence: CASSPAAGGAQYL. The CDR3 DNA reads as TGTGCCAGCAGCCCGGCCGCAGGCGGGGCGCAGTATTTA. The chain recombines TRBV7-6 with TRBJ2-3; D possibly corresponds to TRBD2 (6 bases). V was pared by 5 bases and J by 10 bases, with 16 bases between. The germline V gene encodes CDR1 SGHVS and CDR2 FNYEAQ. The CDR3 consists of 13 residues.

The chain joins TRBV24-1 to TRBJ2-3, with D possibly called TRBD1 or TRBD2 (5 bases each). V lost 4 bases, J lost 1 base, and 14 bases lay in between. Germline CDR1 and CDR2: KGHDR and SFDVKD. The CDR3 covers 16 residues. CDR3 protein: CATSEPGTEGTDTQYF. The CDR3, as DNA: TGTGCCACCAGTGAGCCCGGGACGGAGGGCACAGATACGCAGTATTTT.

This chain joins TRBV3-1 and TRBJ1-1, with D possibly being TRBD1 (5 bases). Germline-derived CDR1 and CDR2 are LGHDT and YNNKEL (reference sequence). The ends were cut back, 5 bases at V and 3 bases at J, with 13 bases in the middle. This CDR3 comprises 14 residues. CDR3 protein: CASSTRTGDTEAFF. The CDR3 nucleotides read TGTGCCAGCAGCACCCGGACGGGGGACACTGAAGCTTTCTTT.

This clonotype showed up just a few times. This chain links TRBV20-1 with TRBJ2-6, with 9 bases fitting TRBD2. There are 18 residues in the CDR3. Germline-derived CDR1 and CDR2 are DFQATT and SNEGSKA (reference sequence). The J segment lost 0 bases and the V segment lost 2 bases, leaving 8 bases of the junction unmatched. The CDR3 DNA follows: TGCAGTGCTAGATCCCCACTAGCGGGTTCCTCTGGGGCCAACGTCCTGACTTTC. It is translated as CSARSPLAGSSGANVLTF.

V and J are TRBV20-1 and TRBJ2-5; the match to TRBD2 covers 9 bases. Germline loops: CDR1 DFQATT, CDR2 SNEGSKA (reference sequence). Trimming removed 5 bases from V and 3 bases from J; junction bases left unmatched: 4. CDR3 size: 13 residues. CDR3 sequence: CSAGRLAEETQYF. In nucleotides, the CDR3 is TGCAGTGCTGGAAGACTAGCGGAAGAGACCCAGTACTTC.

This clonotype has just a few counts. The V call is TRBV7-8, the J call TRBJ2-4, with D uncertain. Germline V CDR1 and CDR2: SGHVS, FQNEAQ. V was clipped by 5 bases and J by 5 bases, with 16 bases between them. The CDR3 covers 15 residues. The CDR3 loop is CASSGYRTGQNIQYF. The CDR3 region has the DNA TGTGCCAGCAGCGGATATCGGACGGGCCAAAACATTCAGTACTTC. Full variable domain (rest looked up from reference TRBV7-8 and TRBJ2-4): GAGVSQSPRYKVAKRGQDVALRCDPISGHVSLFWYQQALGQGPEFLTYFQNEAQLDKSGLPSDRFFAERPEGSVSTLKIQRTQQEDSAVYLCASSGYRTGQNIQYFGAGTRLSVL.

The table lists this clonotype with a few counts. This sequence joins TRBV18 and TRBJ1-4; D not resolved. Germline CDR1 reads KGHSH; CDR2 reads LQKENI. Trimming removed 3 bases at V and 2 bases at J, with 4 bases between. The CDR3 covers 13 residues. CDR3 nucleotides: TGTGCCAGCTCACCGGTTACTAATGAAAAACTGTTTTTT. Amino acids: CASSPVTNEKLFF.

This clonotype was observed many times. The chain combines TRBV7-2 with TRBJ2-7; D gene unclear. The CDR3 consists of 13 residues. Germline loops: CDR1 SGHTA, CDR2 FQGNSA. Trimming removed 3 bases from V and 0 bases from J, with 6 bases in between. The CDR3 region is CASSFASSYEQYF. The CDR3, as DNA: TGTGCCAGCAGCTTCGCCAGCTCCTACGAGCAGTACTTC. Using reference TRBV7-2 and TRBJ2-7 for the parts outside the CDR3, the full variable domain is GAGVSQSPSNKVTEKGKDVELRCDPISGHTALYWYRQSLGQGLEFLIYFQGNSAPDKSGLPSDRFSAERTGGSVSTLTIQRTQQEDSAVYLCASSFASSYEQYFGPGTRLTVT.

The chain couples TRBV10-2 to TRBJ1-2; 11 nucleotides align to TRBD1. This CDR3 has 15 amino acids. V shed 6 bases, J shed 3 bases, and the junction held 6 bases outside the gene matches. Germline V gene lookup returns CDR1 WSHSY and CDR2 SAAADI. The CDR3, as DNA: TGCGCCAGCAGCGTTCCGGGACAGGGGGACTATGGCTACACCTTC. Its translation is CASSVPGQGDYGYTF.

This clonotype was detected many times. This chain links TRBV28 with TRBJ2-3; a weak D match, TRBD2 (5 bases). Germline V lookup: CDR1 MDHEN, CDR2 SYDVKM. V shed 2 bases and J shed 4 bases, with 16 bases lying between them. The CDR3 consists of 16 residues. The DNA of the CDR3 is TGTGCCAGCAGTTTACCATCGACTCCGGGATCAGATACGCAGTATTTT. Protein product: CASSLPSTPGSDTQYF.

The chain carries TRBV12-3 or TRBV12-4 and TRBJ2-2; 9 nucleotides match TRBD1. With 3 bases clipped from V and 3 bases from J, the junction kept 8 bases outside the gene matches. The CDR3 is made up of 17 amino acids. This chain's CDR3 is CASSLGQGGGYTGELFF. The CDR3 DNA follows: TGTGCCAGCAGTTTGGGACAGGGTGGGGGTTACACCGGGGAGCTGTTTTTT.

This clonotype showed up just a few times. V usage is TRBV24-1 and J usage is TRBJ2-1; D is possibly TRBD2 (5 bases). CDR3 length: 18 amino acids. Germline V gives CDR1 KGHDR, CDR2 SFDVKD. Trimming took off 2 bases at V and 6 bases at J, with 22 bases between the two ends. CDR3 sequence: CATSDSDRTVEEPNEQFF. The CDR3 coding sequence is TGTGCCACCAGTGATTCCGACCGGACTGTCGAAGAACCCAATGAGCAGTTCTTC.

This clonotype occurred many times. CDR3 protein: CASSLWVAGNAYNSPLHF. In DNA, the CDR3 is TGTGCCAGCAGCTTATGGGTTGCAGGAAATGCCTATAATTCACCCCTCCACTTT. J is TRBJ1-6 and V is TRBV7-2; D ambiguous. The CDR3 is 18 amino acids. V shed 2 bases and J shed 2 bases, with 16 bases lying between them. Germline V gene lookup returns CDR1 SGHTA and CDR2 FQGNSA.

This clonotype was detected ten times or more. The rearrangement uses TRBV6-2 or TRBV6-3 and TRBJ2-7; TRBD1 matches at 8 bases. V was clipped by 3 bases and J by 2 bases; unmatched bases: 9. Germline CDR1 and CDR2: MNHEY and SVGEGT. This CDR3 is built from 16 residues. CDR3 in amino acids: CASSYVTAGQAYEQYF. The CDR3 nucleotides read TGTGCCAGCAGTTATGTCACCGCGGGACAGGCCTACGAGCAGTACTTC.

This clonotype has at least ten counts. The chain carries TRBV7-2 and TRBJ2-4, with TRBD1 identical over 9 bases. Germline assignment: CDR1 SGHTA and CDR2 FQGNSA. This CDR3 contains 17 residues. The junction had 7 bases not matched to a gene; V was cut back by 1 base and J by 3 bases. The CDR3 DNA follows: TGTGCCAGCAGCTTAGAAGGGACAGGGTCTGGCAAAAACATTCAGTACTTC. This sequence encodes CASSLEGTGSGKNIQYF.